This T cell receptor beta chain was identified during a study of blood T cell repertoires in COVID-19. Study in general: Samples representing acute and convalescent COVID-19 were sourced from the United States, Italy and Spain. PBMCs, B-cell-depleted T cells, or T cells provided the cDNA or gDNA that made up the material.

This clone was seen a few times. CDR1 and CDR2 (germline): LNHDA, SQIVND (reference sequence). CDR3 size: 16 residues. The V segment lost 7 bases and the J segment 0 bases; nucleotides outside the gene matches: 10. In the original processing: Researchers report that nucleated cell counts were estimated from reference gene primer amplification. Clones were sequenced by immunoSEQ multiplex PCR, and TCRdb holds only the in-frame ones, with some missing. The DNA gave D and trimming, while V, J and clone size come from that table. The data show about 140,000 clones, with approximately 80% seen just once and over 4% held by the top ten.

The sequence was obtained from a woman aged 80 or over with active or convalescent COVID-19. The chain joins TRBV19 to TRBJ1-2; 8 bases agree with TRBD1. Sequencing input: peripheral blood. CDR3 amino acids: CASTLTGTGANYGYTF. The CDR3 DNA follows: TGTGCCAGTACCCTCACGGGGACAGGAGCTAACTATGGCTACACCTTC.